These T cell receptor beta chains were read from a single sample in a study of blood T cell repertoires in COVID-19. Clones were sequenced by immunoSEQ multiplex PCR, and TCRdb holds only the in-frame ones, with some missing. The sample gives tens of thousands of clones, 75% to 85% of which show up once; 27% is in the top ten. The sequencing sample was made of peripheral blood. These receptors were obtained from a human donor in a cohort sampled during active COVID-19. Each CDR3 is given with its conserved first and last residue. Fields, in order: clone size, D gene, V gene, J gene, CDR3 protein, CDR3 DNA. A D gene is named only where the DNA matches it firmly. Rows give clone size only sometimes, using once, few, many, or a class for an expanded clone.

clone_size: NA; d_call: NA; v_call: TRBV5-1; j_call: TRBJ2-3; cdr3_aa: CASSPPYRDQGTDTQYF; cdr3_nt: TGCGCCAGCAGCCCCCCCTACAGGGACCAAGGCACAGATACGCAGTATTTT
clone_size: NA; d_call: NA; v_call: TRBV5-1; j_call: TRBJ2-2; cdr3_aa: CASSLQGNTGELFF; cdr3_nt: TGCGCCAGCAGCTTGCAGGGGAACACCGGGGAGCTGTTTTTT
clone_size: NA; d_call: TRBD2; v_call: TRBV19; j_call: TRBJ2-3; cdr3_aa: CASSPRGGQADTQYF; cdr3_nt: TGTGCCAGTAGTCCTCGGGGGGGCCAGGCAGATACGCAGTATTTT
clone_size: NA; d_call: NA; v_call: TRBV30; j_call: TRBJ1-1; cdr3_aa: CAWSGGPVNTEAFF; cdr3_nt: TGTGCCTGGAGTGGGGGGCCGGTTAACACTGAAGCTTTCTTT
clone_size: few; d_call: NA; v_call: TRBV28; j_call: TRBJ1-1; cdr3_aa: CASRPETGFDTEAFF; cdr3_nt: TGTGCCAGCAGGCCCGAAACAGGGTTCGACACTGAAGCTTTCTTT
clone_size: NA; d_call: NA; v_call: TRBV30; j_call: TRBJ1-1; cdr3_aa: CACLGGTEAFF; cdr3_nt: TGTGCCTGTCTAGGAGGCACTGAAGCTTTCTTT
clone_size: NA; d_call: TRBD1; v_call: TRBV25-1; j_call: TRBJ2-7; cdr3_aa: CAARDRDYEQYF; cdr3_nt: TGTGCCGCCCGGGACAGGGACTACGAGCAGTACTTC
clone_size: NA; d_call: NA; v_call: TRBV18; j_call: TRBJ2-1; cdr3_aa: CASSPGSDNEQFF; cdr3_nt: TGTGCCAGCTCACCAGGGAGCGACAATGAGCAGTTCTTC
clone_size: NA; d_call: NA; v_call: TRBV19; j_call: TRBJ2-2; cdr3_aa: CASSISSGGSGELFF; cdr3_nt: TGTGCCAGTAGTATATCCTCAGGAGGATCCGGGGAGCTGTTTTTT
clone_size: NA; d_call: NA; v_call: TRBV18; j_call: TRBJ1-5; cdr3_aa: CASSPGLSNQPQHF; cdr3_nt: TGTGCCAGCTCTCCTGGGCTTAGCAATCAGCCCCAGCATTTT
clone_size: NA; d_call: NA; v_call: TRBV9; j_call: TRBJ2-5; cdr3_aa: CASSPNVGREETQYF; cdr3_nt: TGTGCCAGCAGCCCTAACGTCGGCAGGGAAGAGACCCAGTACTTC
clone_size: NA; d_call: NA; v_call: TRBV12-3/TRBV12-4; j_call: TRBJ2-1; cdr3_aa: CASRYADNEQFF; cdr3_nt: TGTGCCAGCAGGTACGCAGACAATGAGCAGTTCTTC
clone_size: NA; d_call: TRBD2; v_call: TRBV2; j_call: TRBJ2-5; cdr3_aa: CASSSTSGAETQYF; cdr3_nt: TGTGCCAGCAGCTCTACTAGCGGGGCCGAGACCCAGTACTTC
clone_size: once; d_call: NA; v_call: TRBV5-1; j_call: TRBJ2-7; cdr3_aa: CASSQATTRDDEQYF; cdr3_nt: TGCGCCAGCAGCCAGGCCACGACTAGGGATGACGAGCAGTACTTC
clone_size: once; d_call: NA; v_call: TRBV6-5; j_call: TRBJ2-7; cdr3_aa: CASSPVQSYEQYF; cdr3_nt: TGTGCCAGCAGTCCCGTTCAGTCCTACGAGCAGTACTTC
clone_size: NA; d_call: NA; v_call: TRBV11-3; j_call: TRBJ1-2; cdr3_aa: CASSLGGGYGYTF; cdr3_nt: TGTGCCAGCAGCTTAGGAGGGGGCTATGGCTACACCTTC
clone_size: once; d_call: TRBD2; v_call: TRBV18; j_call: TRBJ2-2; cdr3_aa: CASTRLAGTGELFF; cdr3_nt: TGTGCCAGCACCAGACTAGCTGGGACCGGGGAGCTGTTTTTT
clone_size: once; d_call: TRBD2; v_call: TRBV29-1; j_call: TRBJ2-3; cdr3_aa: CSVDGSGGGTDTQYF; cdr3_nt: TGCAGCGTTGACGGTAGCGGGGGGGGCACAGATACGCAGTATTTT
clone_size: NA; d_call: NA; v_call: TRBV4-1; j_call: TRBJ2-2; cdr3_aa: CASTEQSTGELFF; cdr3_nt: TGCGCCAGCACCGAACAATCCACCGGGGAGCTGTTTTTT
clone_size: NA; d_call: TRBD1; v_call: TRBV30; j_call: TRBJ1-6; cdr3_aa: CAWRPGQYNSPLHF; cdr3_nt: TGTGCCTGGAGGCCGGGACAGTATAATTCACCCCTCCACTTT
clone_size: once; d_call: TRBD1; v_call: TRBV11-2; j_call: TRBJ2-3; cdr3_aa: CASSRQGDTDTQYF; cdr3_nt: TGTGCCAGCAGCCGACAGGGGGACACAGATACGCAGTATTTT
clone_size: NA; d_call: TRBD1; v_call: TRBV19; j_call: TRBJ2-4; cdr3_aa: CASSISTGGLAKNIQYF; cdr3_nt: TGTGCCAGTAGTATCTCCACAGGGGGACTAGCCAAAAACATTCAGTACTTC
clone_size: NA; d_call: NA; v_call: TRBV4-1; j_call: TRBJ1-1; cdr3_aa: CASSQSAANTEAFF; cdr3_nt: TGCGCCAGCAGCCAATCGGCGGCGAACACTGAAGCTTTCTTT
clone_size: NA; d_call: NA; v_call: TRBV18; j_call: TRBJ1-5; cdr3_aa: CASSPNADQPQHF; cdr3_nt: TGTGCCAGCTCACCGAACGCAGATCAGCCCCAGCATTTT
clone_size: NA; d_call: TRBD1; v_call: TRBV18; j_call: TRBJ1-4; cdr3_aa: CASSPGGTGYEKLFF; cdr3_nt: TGTGCCAGCTCACCAGGCGGGACAGGGTATGAAAAACTGTTTTTT
clone_size: NA; d_call: NA; v_call: TRBV18; j_call: TRBJ2-7; cdr3_aa: CASSPPLGVYEQYF; cdr3_nt: TGTGCCAGCTCACCACCCTTAGGGGTCTACGAGCAGTACTTC
clone_size: once; d_call: TRBD1; v_call: TRBV6-1; j_call: TRBJ1-2; cdr3_aa: CASSTGQANYGYTF; cdr3_nt: TGTGCCAGCAGTACAGGACAGGCTAACTATGGCTACACCTTC
clone_size: NA; d_call: TRBD2; v_call: TRBV5-1; j_call: TRBJ2-1; cdr3_aa: CASSLGEGPYNEQFF; cdr3_nt: TGCGCCAGCAGCCTGGGGGAGGGGCCCTACAATGAGCAGTTCTTC
clone_size: NA; d_call: NA; v_call: TRBV6-6; j_call: TRBJ1-2; cdr3_aa: CASRQGGGGGYTF; cdr3_nt: TGTGCCAGCAGGCAGGGAGGGGGGGGCGGCTACACCTTC
clone_size: NA; d_call: TRBD2; v_call: TRBV10-3; j_call: TRBJ2-2; cdr3_aa: CAISASGGAGTGELFF; cdr3_nt: TGTGCCATCAGTGCAAGCGGGGGGGCGGGCACCGGGGAGCTGTTTTTT
clone_size: NA; d_call: NA; v_call: TRBV6-1; j_call: TRBJ1-3; cdr3_aa: CASSEGRGDTIYF; cdr3_nt: TGTGCCAGCAGTGAAGGGCGGGGGGACACCATATATTTT
clone_size: NA; d_call: NA; v_call: TRBV7-9; j_call: TRBJ1-5; cdr3_aa: CASSPQGQPQHF; cdr3_nt: TGTGCCAGCAGCCCGCAGGGGCAGCCCCAGCATTTT
clone_size: NA; d_call: NA; v_call: TRBV12-3/TRBV12-4; j_call: TRBJ1-4; cdr3_aa: CASSRGRTGELFF; cdr3_nt: TGTGCCAGCAGCCGGGGAAGGACTGGGGAACTGTTTTTT
clone_size: NA; d_call: NA; v_call: TRBV5-4; j_call: TRBJ2-5; cdr3_aa: CASSQRTEETQYF; cdr3_nt: TGTGCCAGCAGCCAAAGGACAGAAGAGACCCAGTACTTC
clone_size: NA; d_call: TRBD2; v_call: TRBV18; j_call: TRBJ2-3; cdr3_aa: CASSPPLIGDSGGRTDTQYF; cdr3_nt: TGTGCCAGCTCACCACCTCTGATCGGGGATAGCGGGGGCAGAACAGATACGCAGTATTTT
clone_size: NA; d_call: NA; v_call: TRBV27; j_call: TRBJ2-5; cdr3_aa: CASSSLQGETQYF; cdr3_nt: TGTGCCAGCAGTTCCCTACAGGGAGAGACCCAGTACTTC
clone_size: NA; d_call: NA; v_call: TRBV20-1; j_call: TRBJ1-1; cdr3_aa: CSASLGAAGRKTFF; cdr3_nt: TGCAGTGCTAGTCTTGGGGCGGCAGGGAGGAAAACTTTCTTT
clone_size: NA; d_call: TRBD1; v_call: TRBV19; j_call: TRBJ1-6; cdr3_aa: CASSPTGARNSPLHF; cdr3_nt: TGTGCCAGTAGTCCGACAGGGGCCAGGAATTCACCCCTCCACTTT
clone_size: NA; d_call: TRBD2; v_call: TRBV29-1; j_call: TRBJ2-1; cdr3_aa: CSRGTSYERSEQFF; cdr3_nt: TGCAGCCGGGGGACTAGCTACGAACGTAGTGAGCAGTTCTTC
clone_size: NA; d_call: NA; v_call: TRBV21-1; j_call: TRBJ2-3; cdr3_aa: CARIIGDNTDTQYF; cdr3_nt: TGTGCCAGGATTATCGGGGACAACACAGATACGCAGTATTTT
clone_size: NA; d_call: NA; v_call: TRBV12-5; j_call: TRBJ1-2; cdr3_aa: CASGPNPGLGRYGYTF; cdr3_nt: TGTGCTAGTGGCCCAAATCCGGGCCTCGGGAGGTATGGCTACACCTTC
clone_size: NA; d_call: NA; v_call: TRBV2; j_call: TRBJ1-1; cdr3_aa: CASSERGGFLNTEAFF; cdr3_nt: TGTGCCAGCAGTGAAAGAGGAGGCTTCCTGAACACTGAAGCTTTCTTT
clone_size: NA; d_call: NA; v_call: TRBV12-5; j_call: TRBJ1-1; cdr3_aa: CASGDVGRGWLAEAFF; cdr3_nt: TGTGCTAGTGGTGACGTAGGTCGGGGGTGGCTCGCTGAAGCTTTCTTT
clone_size: NA; d_call: NA; v_call: TRBV2; j_call: TRBJ2-7; cdr3_aa: CASSVGRGRGIEQYF; cdr3_nt: TGTGCCAGCAGTGTGGGGAGGGGTAGGGGGATCGAGCAGTACTTC
clone_size: NA; d_call: TRBD1; v_call: TRBV5-1; j_call: TRBJ2-7; cdr3_aa: CASSTRQGGLYEQYF; cdr3_nt: TGCGCCAGCAGCACAAGACAGGGGGGTCTGTACGAGCAGTACTTC